This TCR beta chain stems from a study of T-cell memory formation after mild COVID-19. Study-wide findings and caveats: Some clones that responded turned up in pre-infection memory, which suggests that cross-reactive memory joined in. Day 15 to 85 contracting clones showed balanced CD4/CD8; later expanders leaned CD4+.

With constant-segment primers, 5'RACE yielded cDNA libraries of TCR alpha and TCR beta that carried sample barcodes and UMIs. MiXCR was run by TCRdb on the 5' RACE reads, yielding one entry per CDR3 protein. Among hundreds of thousands of distinct CDR3 sequences listed, around 15% were seen once. Germline CDR1 and CDR2: SGHRS and YFSETQ. The CDR3 runs 16 residues. V trimming: 0 bases; J trimming: 7 bases; junction bases outside the gene matches: 3. Regarding this clonotype: The target antigen is unknown.

Sequencing input: PBMCs or a T cell subset sorted from them (not recorded which). V usage is TRBV5-1 and J usage is TRBJ1-6, with 11 positions matching TRBD1. This TCR was sampled from an adult woman who had mild COVID-19 (a few samples of this study predate the infection). Cell type and time point are not known. The CDR3 bases are TGCGCCAGCAGCTTGGTGGGACAGGGGGTAAATTCACCCCTCCACTTT. Its protein product is CASSLVGQGVNSPLHF.